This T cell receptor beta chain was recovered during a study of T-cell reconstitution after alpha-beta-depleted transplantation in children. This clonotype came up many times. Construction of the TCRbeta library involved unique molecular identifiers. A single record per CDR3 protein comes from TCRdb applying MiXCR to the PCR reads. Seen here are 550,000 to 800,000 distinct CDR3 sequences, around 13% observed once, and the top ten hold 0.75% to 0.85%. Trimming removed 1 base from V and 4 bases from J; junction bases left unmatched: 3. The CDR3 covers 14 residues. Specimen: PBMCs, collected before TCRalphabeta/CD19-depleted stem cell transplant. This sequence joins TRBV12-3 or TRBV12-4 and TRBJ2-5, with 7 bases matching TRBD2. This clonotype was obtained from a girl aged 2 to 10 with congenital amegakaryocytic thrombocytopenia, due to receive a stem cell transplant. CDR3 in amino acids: CASSLGGSPETQYF. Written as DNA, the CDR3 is TGTGCCAGCAGTTTAGGCGGGAGTCCAGAGACCCAGTACTTC.